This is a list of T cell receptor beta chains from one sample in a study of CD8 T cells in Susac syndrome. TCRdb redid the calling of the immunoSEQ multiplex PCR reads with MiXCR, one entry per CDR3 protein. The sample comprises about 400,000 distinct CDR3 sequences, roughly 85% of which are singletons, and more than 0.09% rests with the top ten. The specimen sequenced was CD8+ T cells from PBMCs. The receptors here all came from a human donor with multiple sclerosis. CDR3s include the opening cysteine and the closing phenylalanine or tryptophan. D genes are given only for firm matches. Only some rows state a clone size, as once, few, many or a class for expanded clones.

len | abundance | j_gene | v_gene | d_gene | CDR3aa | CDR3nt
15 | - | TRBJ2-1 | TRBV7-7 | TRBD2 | CASSSGTSSYNEQFF | TGTGCTAGCAGCTCCGGGACTAGCAGCTACAATGAGCAGTTCTTC
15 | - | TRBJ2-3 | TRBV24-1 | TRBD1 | CATSDPGQGKDTQYF | TGTGCCACCAGTGATCCGGGACAGGGAAAAGATACGCAGTATTTT
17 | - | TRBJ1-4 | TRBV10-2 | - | CASSEVAGLGTNEKLFF | TGCGCCAGCAGTGAGGTCGCAGGACTAGGAACTAATGAAAAACTGTTTTTT
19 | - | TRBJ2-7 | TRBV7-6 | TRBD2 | CASSLAQSGLAGEDYEQYF | TGTGCCAGCAGCTTAGCCCAATCGGGACTAGCGGGAGAAGACTACGAGCAGTACTTC
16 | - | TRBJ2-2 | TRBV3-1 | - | CASSQDGFTNTGELFF | TGTGCCAGCAGCCAAGATGGGTTTACGAACACCGGGGAGCTGTTTTTT
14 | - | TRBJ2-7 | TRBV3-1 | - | CASSLLDSSWEQYF | TGTGCCAGCAGCCTTCTGGACTCATCCTGGGAGCAGTACTTC
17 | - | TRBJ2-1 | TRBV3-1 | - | CASSQEGIGSSYNEQFF | TGTGCCAGCAGCCAAGAGGGGATTGGGAGCTCCTACAATGAGCAGTTCTTC
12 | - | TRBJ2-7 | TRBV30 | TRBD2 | CAWTSGSYEQYF | TGTGCCTGGACTAGCGGGAGCTACGAGCAGTACTTC
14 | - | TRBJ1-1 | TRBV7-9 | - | CASSPRDGYTEAFF | TGTGCCAGCAGCCCCCGGGACGGGTACACTGAAGCTTTCTTT
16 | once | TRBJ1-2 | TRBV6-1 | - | CASSEVVEGGSYGYTF | TGTGCCAGCAGTGAAGTGGTGGAGGGGGGGAGCTATGGCTACACCTTC
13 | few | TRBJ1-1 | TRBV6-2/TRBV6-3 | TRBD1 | CASTWTGRTEAFF | TGTGCCAGCACCTGGACAGGGAGGACTGAAGCTTTCTTT
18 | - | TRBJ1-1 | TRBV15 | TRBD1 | CATSGEGQGGHVNTEAFF | TGTGCCACCAGCGGAGAAGGACAGGGGGGTCATGTGAACACTGAAGCTTTCTTT
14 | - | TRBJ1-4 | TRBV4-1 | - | CASSPLTGNEKLFF | TGCGCCAGCAGCCCACTTACCGGAAATGAAAAACTGTTTTTT
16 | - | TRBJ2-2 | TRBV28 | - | CASSPSLIMNTGELFF | TGTGCCAGCAGCCCCTCTCTCATCATGAACACCGGGGAGCTGTTTTTT
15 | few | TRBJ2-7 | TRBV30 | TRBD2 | CAWDEPGTTIYEQYF | TGTGCCTGGGATGAACCCGGGACTACTATCTACGAGCAGTACTTC
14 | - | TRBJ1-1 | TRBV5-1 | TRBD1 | CASSLEQGWTEAFF | TGCGCCAGCAGCTTGGAACAGGGGTGGACTGAAGCTTTCTTT
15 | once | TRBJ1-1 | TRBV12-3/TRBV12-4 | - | CASSFAVGYSTEAFF | TGTGCCAGCAGTTTCGCGGTGGGTTACAGCACTGAAGCTTTCTTT
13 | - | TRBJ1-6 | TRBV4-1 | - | CASSQAVKSPLHF | TGCGCCAGCAGCCAAGCCGTTAAGTCACCCCTCCACTTT
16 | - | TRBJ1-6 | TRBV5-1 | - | CASSLYSRGAGSPLHF | TGCGCCAGCAGCCTGTACTCAAGGGGGGCTGGCTCACCCCTCCACTTT
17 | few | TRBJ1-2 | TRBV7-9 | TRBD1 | CASSLVPDRVYNYGYTF | TGTGCCAGCAGCTTAGTCCCGGACAGGGTTTACAACTATGGCTACACCTTC
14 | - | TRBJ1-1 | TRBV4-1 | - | CASSAGWVNTEAFF | TGCGCCAGCAGCGCTGGATGGGTTAACACTGAAGCTTTCTTT
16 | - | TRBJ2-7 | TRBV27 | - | CASSLSIQENGYEQYF | TGTGCCAGCAGTTTATCGATACAGGAAAACGGCTACGAGCAGTACTTC
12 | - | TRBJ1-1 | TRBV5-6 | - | CASSLAHSEAFF | TGTGCCAGCAGCTTGGCGCATTCTGAAGCTTTCTTT
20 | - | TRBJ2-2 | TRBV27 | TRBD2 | CASRGVRLAGVIMNTGELFF | TGTGCCAGCAGGGGGGTCCGACTAGCGGGAGTCATAATGAACACCGGGGAGCTGTTTTTT
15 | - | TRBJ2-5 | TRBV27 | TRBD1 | CASSPGDRGSETQYF | TGTGCCAGCAGTCCGGGGGACAGGGGTTCAGAGACCCAGTACTTC
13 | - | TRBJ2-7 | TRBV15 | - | CATSRVRSYEQYF | TGTGCCACCAGCAGAGTAAGGTCCTACGAGCAGTACTTC
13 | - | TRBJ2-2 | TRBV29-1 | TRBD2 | CSVLAENTGELFF | TGCAGCGTTCTAGCGGAAAACACCGGGGAGCTGTTTTTT
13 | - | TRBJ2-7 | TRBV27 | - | CASSPGGGTEQYF | TGTGCCAGCAGTCCCGGAGGGGGGACCGAGCAGTACTTC
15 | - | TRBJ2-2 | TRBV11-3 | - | CASSLRGLAGGELFF | TGTGCCAGCAGCTTAAGGGGCCTTGCTGGCGGGGAGCTGTTTTTT
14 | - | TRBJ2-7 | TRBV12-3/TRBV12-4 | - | CASTNGGGPYEQYF | TGTGCCAGCACTAACGGAGGGGGTCCCTACGAGCAGTACTTC
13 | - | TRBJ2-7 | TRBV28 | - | CASSIPEAYEQYF | TGTGCCAGCAGCATCCCGGAGGCCTACGAGCAGTACTTC
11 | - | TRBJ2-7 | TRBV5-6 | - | CASSLGRVQYF | TGTGCCAGCAGCTTGGGACGTGTGCAGTACTTC
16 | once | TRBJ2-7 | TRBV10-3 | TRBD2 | CAISESSGRLSYEQYF | TGTGCCATCAGTGAGTCTAGCGGGCGACTCTCCTACGAGCAGTACTTC
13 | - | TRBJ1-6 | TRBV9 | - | CASSGQANSPLHF | TGTGCCAGCAGCGGACAGGCTAATTCACCCCTCCACTTT